Listed below are T cell receptor beta chains from one sample, sequenced in a study of cytotoxic CD8 clonotypes in ibrutinib-treated CLL. TCRdb keeps only in-frame clones here, not all; method: immunoSEQ multiplex PCR. This table has 160,000 or so clones, less than 85% appearing once. This specimen was PBMCs, taken after 24 months of ibrutinib treatment. The origin of the receptors is a human donor with chronic lymphocytic leukemia. Each CDR3 is given with its conserved first and last residue. Fields, in order: clone size, D gene, J gene, V gene, CDR3 protein, CDR3 DNA. The D gene is left open where the match is weak. Expanded clones are given a class, and other clones once, few, many or no size at all.

- TRBD1 TRBJ1-4 TRBV10-3 CAISFHKQGALNEKLFF TGTGCCATCAGTTTTCATAAACAGGGGGCGCTGAATGAAAAACTGTTTTTT
- - TRBJ2-7 TRBV25-1 CASSPSRGYDEQYF TGTGCCAGCAGCCCCAGTCGGGGGTACGACGAGCAGTACTTC
- - TRBJ1-1 TRBV7-2 CASSLGRSTTEAFF TGTGCCAGCAGCTTAGGACGGTCTACCACTGAAGCTTTCTTT
- - TRBJ2-3 TRBV9 CASSRQGVGTDTQYF TGTGCCAGCAGCAGGCAGGGAGTGGGGACAGATACGCAGTATTTT
- TRBD1 TRBJ1-1 TRBV18 CASSPSGQRNTEAFF TGTGCCAGCTCACCCTCGGGACAGAGGAACACTGAAGCTTTCTTT
- - TRBJ1-4 TRBV28 CASSLQRREKLFF TGTGCCAGCAGTCTCCAGAGACGCGAAAAACTGTTTTTT
- - TRBJ2-6 TRBV4-3 CASSHLGGNSGANVLTF TGCGCCAGCAGCCATCTTGGGGGGAACTCTGGGGCCAACGTCCTGACTTTC
- - TRBJ1-2 TRBV28 CASRLIGAGNYGYTF TGTGCCAGCAGACTTATTGGGGCAGGGAACTATGGCTACACCTTC
- - TRBJ2-1 TRBV7-9 CASSLAYREGGDNEQFF TGTGCCAGCAGCTTAGCGTACAGGGAAGGTGGTGACAATGAGCAGTTCTTC
- - TRBJ2-5 TRBV4-1 CASSQFLGQYEETQYF TGCGCCAGCAGCCAATTTCTAGGACAGTATGAAGAGACCCAGTACTTC
- TRBD2 TRBJ2-2 TRBV28 CASRRAGVRTGELFF TGTGCCAGCAGACGAGCGGGAGTACGCACCGGGGAGCTGTTTTTT
- - TRBJ2-4 TRBV28 CASSFRFLAKNIQYF TGTGCCAGCAGTTTTAGATTTTTAGCCAAAAACATTCAGTACTTC
- - TRBJ1-4 TRBV5-5 CASSLFIGWEEKLFF TGTGCCAGCAGCTTGTTTATTGGGTGGGAGGAAAAACTGTTTTTT
- - TRBJ1-2 TRBV7-8 CASSPWGEGYGYTF TGTGCCAGCAGCCCCTGGGGGGAAGGGTATGGCTACACCTTC
- TRBD2 TRBJ2-7 TRBV7-2 CASSLTSGSHHEQYF TGTGCCAGCAGCCTGACTAGCGGGAGTCACCACGAGCAGTACTTC
once - TRBJ2-5 TRBV4-2 CASSQDISRRETQYF TGTGCCAGCAGCCAAGATATTTCTAGACGGGAGACCCAGTACTTC
- TRBD1 TRBJ1-2 TRBV6-4 CASSVTGTGSHGYTF TGTGCCAGCAGTGTTACCGGGACAGGGTCCCATGGCTACACCTTC
- - TRBJ2-1 TRBV29-1 CSVLGPSKIYNEQFF TGCAGCGTTTTGGGCCCTAGCAAAATCTACAATGAGCAGTTCTTC
- - TRBJ2-2 TRBV30 CALRVIITGELFF TGTGCACTACGGGTCATTATAACCGGGGAGCTGTTTTTT
- - TRBJ1-2 TRBV19 CASTEETSRGYTF TGTGCCAGTACCGAAGAGACCAGCCGGGGCTACACCTTC
few - TRBJ2-3 TRBV4-3 CASSQATGRADTQYF TGCGCCAGCAGCCAAGCTACAGGGCGGGCAGATACGCAGTATTTT
- - TRBJ2-2 TRBV11-3 CASSRGPNTGELFF TGTGCCAGCAGCCGGGGGCCGAACACCGGGGAGCTGTTTTTT
- - TRBJ1-1 TRBV28 CASSPRQALHTEAFF TGTGCCAGCAGTCCTCGACAGGCCTTGCACACTGAAGCTTTCTTT
- - TRBJ2-7 TRBV23-1 CASSQIGTDSCYEQYF TGCGCCAGCAGTCAAATCGGGACGGACAGTTGCTACGAGCAGTACTTC
- TRBD1 TRBJ2-2 TRBV2 CATSRGTNTGELFF TGTGCCACCAGCAGGGGGACGAACACCGGGGAGCTGTTTTTT
- - TRBJ1-2 TRBV29-1 CSVDGQPGDGYTF TGCAGCGTTGACGGACAGCCCGGAGATGGCTACACCTTC
- - TRBJ2-7 TRBV30 CAWSGLGTYEQYF TGTGCCTGGAGTGGTCTCGGAACCTACGAGCAGTACTTC
- TRBD2 TRBJ2-2 TRBV7-6 CASSLGGRNTGELFF TGTGCCAGCAGCTTAGGCGGGAGGAACACCGGGGAGCTGTTTTTT
- TRBD2 TRBJ2-1 TRBV5-1 CASSFSGGASYNEQFF TGCGCCAGCAGCTTCTCCGGGGGGGCCTCCTACAATGAGCAGTTCTTC
- TRBD1 TRBJ1-1 TRBV5-6 CASSLVDRGNTEAFF TGTGCCAGCAGCTTGGTTGACAGGGGGAACACTGAAGCTTTCTTT
- TRBD2 TRBJ2-7 TRBV29-1 CSVVAGEYYEQYF TGCAGCGTGGTGGCGGGAGAGTACTACGAGCAGTACTTC
many - TRBJ1-6 TRBV7-3 CASSRGGINSPLHF TGTGCCAGCAGTAGGGGGGGAATAAATTCACCCCTCCACTTT
- - TRBJ2-3 TRBV15 CATSREPLVAQYF TGTGCCACCAGCAGAGAGCCTCTAGTCGCGCAGTATTTT
few - TRBJ2-4 TRBV7-2 CASRNSGYTHLAKNIQYF TGTGCCAGCAGAAACTCGGGGTATACTCATCTAGCCAAAAACATTCAGTACTTC
- TRBD1 TRBJ2-5 TRBV30 CAWIRTGGPETQYF TGTGCCTGGATCCGGACAGGGGGCCCGGAGACCCAGTACTTC
once TRBD1 TRBJ2-2 TRBV6-5 CASSYGDSVNTGELFF TGTGCCAGCAGTTACGGGGACAGCGTGAACACCGGGGAGCTGTTTTTT
once - TRBJ2-2 TRBV19 CASSTKPRGNGELFF TGTGCCAGTAGTACAAAGCCTAGGGGTAACGGGGAGCTGTTTTTT
- - TRBJ2-7 TRBV7-2 CASSFQTYEQYF TGTGCCAGCAGCTTTCAAACCTACGAGCAGTACTTC
- - TRBJ2-1 TRBV16 CASSPQPQNNEQFF TGTGCCAGCAGCCCGCAACCTCAGAATAATGAGCAGTTCTTC
- TRBD2 TRBJ2-2 TRBV18 CASRPAGVHTGELFF TGTGCCTCGCGCCCAGCGGGAGTCCACACCGGGGAGCTGTTTTTT
- - TRBJ2-1 TRBV7-9 CASSFGEFGLNEQFF TGTGCCAGCAGCTTCGGGGAGTTCGGACTTAATGAGCAGTTCTTC
- - TRBJ1-1 TRBV6-1 CASSEAFGGPSNTEAFF TGTGCCAGCAGTGAAGCTTTCGGGGGTCCTTCGAACACTGAAGCTTTCTTT
once TRBD2 TRBJ2-5 TRBV2 CASSGLAGGYF TGTGCCAGCAGCGGGCTAGCGGGGGGGTACTTC
- TRBD2 TRBJ2-7 TRBV28 CASRGTTYEQYF TGTGCCAGCAGGGGGACTACCTACGAGCAGTACTTC
- - TRBJ1-1 TRBV19 CASTIFAEAFF TGTGCCAGTACAATTTTCGCTGAAGCTTTCTTT
- - TRBJ1-5 TRBV28 CASSFLRKGGSNQPQHF TGTGCCAGCAGTTTCCTCCGTAAGGGGGGTAGCAATCAGCCCCAGCATTTT
few - TRBJ1-5 TRBV28 CASSLSAGSQPQHF TGTGCCAGCAGTTTATCGGCAGGGTCTCAGCCCCAGCATTTT
- - TRBJ1-3 TRBV7-3 CASRAGAAGNTIYF TGTGCCAGCAGGGCGGGGGCAGCAGGAAACACCATATATTTT
once - TRBJ1-1 TRBV7-2 CASRTQSGLGTEAFF TGTGCCAGCAGGACCCAGAGCGGGCTTGGCACTGAAGCTTTCTTT
- - TRBJ2-1 TRBV18 CASSLTGGYNEQFF TGTGCCAGCTCACTTACCGGGGGATACAATGAGCAGTTCTTC
- TRBD2 TRBJ2-7 TRBV28 CASSLYSAGGSKSYF TGTGCCAGCAGTTTATACTCAGCGGGAGGGTCCAAGTCTTACTTC
- - TRBJ1-5 TRBV4-3 CASSQDWGEGPQHF TGCGCCAGCAGCCAAGATTGGGGGGAAGGGCCCCAGCATTTT
- TRBD1 TRBJ2-7 TRBV11-2 CASSEKQGAGVSEQYF TGTGCCAGCAGCGAGAAACAGGGGGCTGGCGTAAGCGAGCAGTACTTC
- TRBD2 TRBJ2-7 TRBV27 CASSLILAGSEQYF TGTGCCAGCAGTTTAATTCTAGCGGGCTCCGAGCAGTACTTC
- TRBD2 TRBJ2-5 TRBV5-1 CASIGAGEETQYF TGCGCCAGCATCGGAGCGGGGGAAGAGACCCAGTACTTC